This T cell receptor beta chain was identified during a study of OX40 agonist ivuxolimab in advanced cancers. Study-wide context: Those treated in dose escalation had hepatocellular carcinoma, melanoma, renal cell cancer or head and neck cancer.

Study-level findings and limits: Specificity for antigen went undetermined in the expanded peripheral T cells.

Sequenced by immunoSEQ multiplex PCR; TCRdb stores in-frame clones only, minus some. In the table there are some 45,000 clones, around 86% of which are singletons. This CDR3 comprises 14 residues. Germline V gene lookup returns CDR1 LNHDA and CDR2 SQIVND (reference sequence). Trimming pared 6 bases from V and 3 bases from J, leaving 15 bases between. This clone has more than one count but fewer than ten. Its target is not known. The material sequenced was CD4+ or CD8+ T cells sorted from blood, taken in a trial of the OX40 agonist ivuxolimab. The clonotype originates from an adult with an advanced solid tumor such as melanoma, head and neck, liver or kidney cancer. The chain combines TRBV19 with TRBJ2-7, with TRBD2 as a possible D gene (6 bases). CDR3 in DNA: TGTGCCAGTAGCGCTCGGGACGGGAGCTACGAGCAGTACTTC. Its protein product is CASSARDGSYEQYF. The full variable domain, rest sourced from reference TRBV19 and TRBJ2-7, is DGGITQSPKYLFRKEGQNVTLSCEQNLNHDAMYWYRQDPGQGLRLIYYSQIVNDFQKGDIAEGYSVSREKKESFPLTVTSAQKNPTAFYLCASSARDGSYEQYFGPGTRLTVT.